The T cell receptor (beta chain) under discussion was sequenced for a study of T cell changes during pregnancy in multiple sclerosis. The protocol was immunoSEQ multiplex PCR, while the TCRdb copy is restricted to in-frame clones and leaves out a portion. Here the sample spans almost 40,000 clones, more than 75% being singletons. Between the trimmed V and J ends, which lost 0 bases and 2 bases, there was a span of 8 bases. This CDR3 is built from 15 residues. CDR1 is SGHRS, CDR2 YFSETQ, per germline. The sequences come from CD4+ T cells from peripheral blood mononuclear cells, collected in the second trimester of pregnancy. J is TRBJ2-2 and V is TRBV5-1, with a weak D call TRBD2 (5 bases). This TCR derives from a female donor in good health, enrolled as a control in a pregnancy study. Here the CDR3 reads CASSLAAANTGELFF. The CDR3 DNA reads TGCGCCAGCAGCTTGGCAGCGGCCAACACCGGGGAGCTGTTTTTT.